These 32 T cell receptor beta chains share one sample of origin, sequenced in a study of T-cell memory formation after mild COVID-19. TCRdb re-analysed the 5' RACE reads in MiXCR, keeping a single row per CDR3 protein. The repertoire holds 500,000 to 550,000 distinct CDR3 sequences, 20% seen once, with about an eighth in the top ten. The sequenced material came from PBMCs or a T cell subset sorted from them (not recorded which). The receptors come from an adult woman who had mild COVID-19 (a few samples of this study predate the infection). Cell type and time point are not known.

The chain uses TRBV7-8 and TRBJ2-5; 8 positions agree with TRBD1. The CDR3 has 14 residues. Trimming at V came to 3 bases and at J to 2 bases, leaving 2 bases not matched to a gene. CDR1 is SGHVS and CDR2 is FQNEAQ in the germline V gene. The CDR3 sequence: CASSLWTGQETQYF. DNA for the CDR3: TGTGCCAGCAGCTTGTGGACAGGGCAAGAGACCCAGTACTTC.

This clonotype was picked up a small number of times. The genes are TRBV23-1 and TRBJ2-1, with D hard to call. TRBV23-1 is designated an ORF whose function remains uncertain. The CDR3 contains 17 residues. Trimming pared 9 bases from V and 0 bases from J, leaving 21 bases between. CDR3 sequence reads: CAREQIPKSSSYNEQFF. Here the CDR3 DNA reads TGCGCCAGAGAGCAGATCCCGAAGTCTAGCTCCTACAATGAGCAGTTCTTC.

The sample holds a few counts of this clonotype. The chain combines TRBV6-6 with TRBJ1-5; D unresolved. Trimming removed 10 bases at V and 1 base at J, with 8 bases between. Per germline, CDR1 MNHNY and CDR2 SVGAGI (reference sequence). This CDR3 is 12 amino acids long. This chain's CDR3 is CATSGSNQPQHF. CDR3 in DNA: TGTGCCACCTCGGGGAGCAATCAGCCCCAGCATTTT.

This clonotype occurred a few times. The rearrangement links TRBV7-8 to TRBJ2-1, with D perhaps TRBD1 (6 bases). V was pared by 3 bases and J by 10 bases, with 10 bases between. The CDR3 is 12 amino acids. The germline CDR1 and CDR2 sequences are SGHVS and FQNEAQ. CDR3: CASSFRTAEQFF. For the CDR3, the DNA is TGTGCCAGCAGCTTTAGGACAGCCGAGCAGTTCTTC.

In its sample, this clonotype was seen a few times. The chain combines TRBV30 with TRBJ1-5; D not resolved. The CDR3 sequence is 18 residues long. The V gene lost 0 bases and the J gene lost 0 bases, with 18 bases spanning the gap. The V gene's germline CDR1 is GTSNPN and CDR2 SVGIG (reference sequence). CDR3 amino acids: CAWSVFRVTPGSNQPQHF. CDR3 DNA: TGTGCCTGGAGTGTCTTCAGAGTAACCCCGGGTAGCAATCAGCCCCAGCATTTT.

In this sample, this clonotype turned up many times. The V call is TRBV20-1, the J call TRBJ2-2; possibly TRBD2 for D (5 bases). The V gene's germline CDR1 is DFQATT and CDR2 SNEGSKA (reference sequence). V was trimmed by 0 bases and J by 4 bases, leaving 9 bases between them. CDR3 length: 14 residues. This chain's CDR3 is CSAREPGTTGELFF. The CDR3 nucleotides are TGCAGTGCTAGAGAGCCGGGAACCACCGGGGAGCTGTTTTTT.

The chain employs TRBV30 and TRBJ2-7, with 9 positions matching TRBD2. This CDR3 has 14 residues. Germline trimming cut 2 bases from V and 1 base from J; bases unmatched to any gene: 3. Germline CDR1 and CDR2: GTSNPN and SVGIG (reference sequence). The CDR3: CAWSRLADSYEQYF. The CDR3 DNA follows: TGTGCCTGGAGTAGACTAGCGGATTCCTACGAGCAGTACTTC.

V and J are TRBV5-1 and TRBJ2-7; D possibly corresponds to TRBD1 (5 bases). The CDR3 totals 14 residues. Trimming cost V 0 bases and J 5 bases, with 12 bases left between them. Germline CDR1 reads SGHRS; CDR2 reads YFSETQ. The CDR3 sequence is CASSLEAGLDEQYF. The CDR3, as DNA: TGCGCCAGCAGCTTGGAGGCAGGGTTAGACGAGCAGTACTTC.

The genes are TRBV4-1 and TRBJ1-6, with a weak D call TRBD1 (5 bases). This CDR3 has 18 residues. V was cut by 4 bases and J by 4 bases, with 20 bases left in between. CDR1 is MGHRA and CDR2 is YSYEKL in the germline V gene. The CDR3 DNA reads TGCGCCAGCAGCCCTCCCATCCGTGACAGTGGTTATAATTCACCCCTCCACTTT. Translated, it gives CASSPPIRDSGYNSPLHF.

The chain joins TRBV20-1 to TRBJ1-6; D gene unclear. Germline assignment: CDR1 DFQATT and CDR2 SNEGSKA (reference sequence). CDR3 length: 14 amino acids. Between the trimmed V and J ends, which lost 5 bases and 5 bases, there was a span of 13 bases. In DNA form, the CDR3 reads TGCAGTGCTGGAGTTGTCCTCAATAATTCACCCCTCCACTTT. Its translation is CSAGVVLNNSPLHF.

This clonotype has ten or more counts. At one boundary the junction diverges from the germline segment, which might be a read error. This chain connects TRBV12-3 or TRBV12-4 to TRBJ2-3; D is unresolved. This CDR3 contains 14 residues. CDR3 sequence: CASRLGAFTDTQYF. CDR3 bases: TGTGCCAGCAGGTTAGGAGCTTTCACAGATACGCAGTATTTT.

This sequence joins TRBV4-3 and TRBJ2-1; D remains unclear. This CDR3 region has 16 residues. Trimming removed 0 bases from V and 8 bases from J, with 17 bases in between. Germline CDR1 LGHNA, CDR2 YSLEER. CDR3 residues: CASSQDRARPGDEQFF. The CDR3 region has the DNA TGCGCCAGCAGCCAAGATCGGGCCAGACCCGGCGATGAGCAGTTCTTC.

The rearrangement uses TRBV7-8 and TRBJ2-7, with D tentatively TRBD2 (7 bases). The CDR3 is 16 residues long. From germline, CDR1 is SGHVS and CDR2 FQNEAQ. Trimming took off 5 bases at V and 0 bases at J, with 17 bases between the two ends. CDR3 coding DNA: TGTGCCAGCAGCGGTATAGGGCGGGGGCCCTCCTACGAGCAGTACTTC. The encoded protein is CASSGIGRGPSYEQYF.

The gene calls are TRBV6-5 and TRBJ2-7, with D perhaps TRBD1 (5 bases). The CDR3 totals 14 residues. V lost 6 bases, J lost 0 bases, and 12 bases lay in between. Germline CDR1 MNHEY, CDR2 SVGAGI. The DNA for the CDR3 is TGTGCCAGCAGCCTCAGGGCACTCTCCTACGAGCAGTACTTC. Translated, it gives CASSLRALSYEQYF.

This clonotype was seen a handful of times. V usage is TRBV4-1 and J usage is TRBJ2-7; 7 bases agree with TRBD2. The CDR3 loop spans 16 amino acids. J gave up 7 bases and V 0 bases, and 12 bases lay outside the gene matches. Germline-derived CDR1 and CDR2 are MGHRA and YSYEKL. CDR3 sequence (DNA): TGCGCCAGCAGCCAAGATAAGCTAGCGGAGGGTTGGGAGCAGTACTTC. Encoded protein: CASSQDKLAEGWEQYF.

This clonotype showed up just a few times. The V gene is TRBV7-9, the J gene TRBJ2-7; D tentatively reads TRBD1 or TRBD2 (5 bases each). The V gene lost 8 bases and the J gene lost 3 bases, with 14 bases spanning the gap. This CDR3 spans 13 amino acids. Germline values: CDR1 SEHNR, CDR2 FQNEAQ (reference sequence). The CDR3 DNA follows: TGTGCCAGCGGCTCGGGACGTAACTACGAGCAGTACTTC. Encoded protein: CASGSGRNYEQYF.

This clonotype came up a few times. This rearrangement joins TRBV12-3 or TRBV12-4 to TRBJ2-1, with a possible D match to TRBD2 (6 bases). V shed 6 bases and J shed 9 bases, with 24 bases lying between them. The CDR3 is 16 residues long. The CDR3 DNA is TGTGCCAGCAGCCTCCTCCCGCGGGACTTAGAGAGTGAGCAGTTCTTC. Protein product: CASSLLPRDLESEQFF.

This clonotype has more than one count but fewer than ten. The chain recombines TRBV20-1 with TRBJ2-5; D is possibly TRBD1 or TRBD2 (6 bases each). Germline V gene lookup returns CDR1 DFQATT and CDR2 SNEGSKA (reference sequence). Trimming pared 2 bases from V and 5 bases from J, leaving 15 bases between. This CDR3 spans 14 amino acids. As DNA, the CDR3 is TGCAGTGCTAGACTGCCGGGGGCCCGGGAGACCCAGTACTTC. Its protein product is CSARLPGARETQYF.

In its sample, this clonotype was seen a few times. V gene TRBV6-5 combines with J gene TRBJ1-5, with 7 bases that match TRBD1. CDR1 is MNHEY, CDR2 SVGAGI, per germline. J was trimmed by 5 bases and V by 0 bases; bases with no gene match: 4. This CDR3 region has 15 residues. The CDR3 loop is CASSYSNQGDQPQHF. The DNA of the CDR3 is TGTGCCAGCAGTTACTCGAACCAGGGGGATCAGCCCCAGCATTTT.

The chain combines TRBV6-5 with TRBJ2-6; TRBD1 aligns across 7 bases. The ends lost 0 bases at V and 0 bases at J; junction bases unmatched: 2. The CDR3 is 17 amino acids. The V gene's germline CDR1 is MNHEY and CDR2 SVGAGI. The CDR3 sequence: CASSYSTGYSGANVLTF. In DNA form, the CDR3 reads TGTGCCAGCAGTTACTCGACAGGGTACTCTGGGGCCAACGTCCTGACTTTC.

Concerning this clonotype itself: Germline is not matched at one junction end, which may reflect a read error. V and J are TRBV15 and TRBJ1-2; D unclear. This CDR3 has 13 residues. The germline gives CDR1 LNHNV, CDR2 YYDKDF (reference sequence). DNA for the CDR3: TGTGCCACCAGCCAGAGGGAGAACTATCGCTACACCTTC. This translates into CATSQRENYRYTF.

This sequence joins TRBV5-1 and TRBJ1-1; tentative D call: TRBD1 (6 bases). Germline V gives CDR1 SGHRS, CDR2 YFSETQ. With 5 bases removed from V and 2 bases from J, the gap between germline ends came to 13 bases. This CDR3 spans 14 amino acids. The CDR3 here is CASREDRRNTEAFF. The CDR3 region has the DNA TGCGCCAGCAGAGAGGACAGAAGAAACACTGAAGCTTTCTTT.

The chain combines TRBV29-1 with TRBJ2-7; the match to TRBD2 covers 10 bases. This CDR3 is built from 14 residues. Trimming removed 4 bases from V and 3 bases from J; junction bases left unmatched: 6. Germline V CDR1 and CDR2: SQVTM, ANQGSEA. CDR3 residues: CSVVLAGFDYEQYF. CDR3 coding DNA: TGCAGCGTTGTACTAGCGGGATTTGACTACGAGCAGTACTTC.

This clonotype was seen repeatedly, ten times or more. The chain is built from TRBV20-1 and TRBJ2-3; TRBD1 is a possible D gene (6 bases). There are 14 residues in the CDR3. CDR1 and CDR2 from the germline V gene are DFQATT and SNEGSKA (reference sequence). V was cut by 4 bases and J by 4 bases, with 15 bases left in between. Written as DNA, the CDR3 is TGCAGTGCTACCCGGACAGCCTGGGCAGATACGCAGTATTTT. It codes for CSATRTAWADTQYF.

V usage is TRBV7-9 and J usage is TRBJ1-1; D is undetermined. V gave up 1 base and J gave up 0 bases, with 9 bases separating them. The CDR3 length is 15 residues. Germline lookup yields CDR1 SEHNR and CDR2 FQNEAQ (reference sequence). In DNA, the CDR3 is TGTGCCAGCAGCTTAGGTGGGAAAATGAACACTGAAGCTTTCTTT. It specifies CASSLGGKMNTEAFF.

The genes are TRBV2 and TRBJ2-1; tentative D call: TRBD2 (5 bases). V was pared by 2 bases and J by 9 bases, with 11 bases between. Germline CDR1 is SNHLY and CDR2 is FYNNEI. This CDR3 contains 13 residues. In DNA, the CDR3 is TGTGCCAGCAGTGAACAGGCGGCGGGTGAGCAGTTCTTC. Its translation: CASSEQAAGEQFF.

In its sample, this clonotype was seen a few times. This chain connects TRBV5-1 to TRBJ1-4, with a possible D match to TRBD1 (5 bases). The CDR3 consists of 14 residues. The germline V gene has CDR1 SGHRS and CDR2 YFSETQ. Trimming cost V 4 bases and J 0 bases, with 7 bases left between them. The DNA for the CDR3 is TGCGCCAGCAGCGGGGGGTCAACTAATGAAAAACTGTTTTTT. Protein: CASSGGSTNEKLFF.

The chain joins TRBV9 to TRBJ2-5, with TRBD1 identical over 11 bases. Per germline, CDR1 SGDLS and CDR2 YYNGEE. Losses at the gene ends were 3 bases for V and 5 bases for J; bases not matched to a gene: 6. This CDR3 comprises 15 residues. The CDR3, as DNA: TGTGCCAGCAGCGCAGGACAGGGGGCGGTTGAGACCCAGTACTTC. The encoded protein is CASSAGQGAVETQYF. Supplemented by reference TRBV9 and TRBJ2-5, the full variable domain reads DSGVTQTPKHLITATGQRVTLRCSPRSGDLSVYWYQQSLDQGLQFLIQYYNGEERAKGNILERFSAQQFPDLHSELNLSSLELGDSALYFCASSAGQGAVETQYFGPGTRLLVL.

The chain has TRBV3-1 and TRBJ2-5; 9 bases line up with TRBD1. This CDR3 has 17 amino acids. The germline V gene encodes CDR1 LGHDT and CDR2 YNNKEL (reference sequence). J gave up 4 bases and V 0 bases, and 9 bases lay outside the gene matches. The CDR3 sequence: CASSQEGQGYFGETQYF. The DNA of the CDR3 is TGTGCCAGCAGCCAAGAGGGACAGGGTTACTTTGGAGAGACCCAGTACTTC.

The V and J genes are TRBV11-2 and TRBJ1-1, with no clear D. This CDR3 comprises 15 residues. With 1 base removed from V and 1 base from J, the gap between germline ends came to 10 bases. Germline loops: CDR1 SGHAT, CDR2 FQNNGV. CDR3 in amino acids: CASSLVGKTNTEAFF. The CDR3 bases are TGTGCCAGCAGCTTAGTTGGGAAAACGAACACTGAAGCTTTCTTT.

This clonotype turned up a few times. The chain combines TRBV7-9 with TRBJ1-1, with a possible D match to TRBD1 (5 bases). CDR3 length: 14 residues. V was clipped by 5 bases and J by 1 base, with 11 bases between them. The germline gives CDR1 SEHNR, CDR2 FQNEAQ (reference sequence). CDR3 sequence: CASSPRQTNTEAFF. CDR3 nucleotides: TGTGCCAGCAGCCCCCGACAGACGAACACTGAAGCTTTCTTT.

This clonotype has a single count. J is TRBJ2-2 and V is TRBV7-2; D is unclear. The germline CDR1 and CDR2 sequences are SGHTA and FQGNSA. CDR3 length: 13 residues. V was shortened by 2 bases and J by 7 bases, with 8 bases between the two germline ends. The DNA for the CDR3 is TGTGCCAGCAGCTTAACGGATTTCGGGGAGCTGTTTTTT. It specifies CASSLTDFGELFF.